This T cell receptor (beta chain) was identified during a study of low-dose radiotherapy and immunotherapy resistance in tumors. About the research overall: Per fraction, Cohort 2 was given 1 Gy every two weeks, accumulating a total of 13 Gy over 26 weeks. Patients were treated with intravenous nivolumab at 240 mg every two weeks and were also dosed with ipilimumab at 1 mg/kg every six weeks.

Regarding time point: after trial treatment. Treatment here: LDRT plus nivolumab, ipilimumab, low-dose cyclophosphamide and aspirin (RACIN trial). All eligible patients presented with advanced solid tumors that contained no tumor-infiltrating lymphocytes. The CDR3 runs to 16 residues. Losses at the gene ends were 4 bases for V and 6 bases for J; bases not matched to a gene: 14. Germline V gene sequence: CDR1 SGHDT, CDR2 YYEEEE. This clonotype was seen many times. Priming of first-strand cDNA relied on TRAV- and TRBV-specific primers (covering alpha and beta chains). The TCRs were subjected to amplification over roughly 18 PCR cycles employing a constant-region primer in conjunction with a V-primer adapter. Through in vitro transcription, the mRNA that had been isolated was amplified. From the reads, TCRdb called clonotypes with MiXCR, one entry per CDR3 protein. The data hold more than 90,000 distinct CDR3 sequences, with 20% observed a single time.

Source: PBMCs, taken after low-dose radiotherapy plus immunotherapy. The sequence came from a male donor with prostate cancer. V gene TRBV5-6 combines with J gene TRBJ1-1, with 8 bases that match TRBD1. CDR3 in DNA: TGTGCCAGCAGCCTGGGGACAGGCAAATTTGGAGCTGAAGCTTTCTTT. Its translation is CASSLGTGKFGAEAFF. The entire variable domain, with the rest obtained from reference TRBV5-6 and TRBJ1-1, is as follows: DAGVTQSPTHLIKTRGQQVTLRCSPKSGHDTVSWYQQALGQGPQFIFQYYEEEERQRGNFPDRFSGHQFPNYSSELNVNALLLGDSALYLCASSLGTGKFGAEAFFGQGTRLTVV.